The present entry profiles one TCR beta chain with its context. Its antigen is not known. This CDR3 spans 13 amino acids. The junction had 4 bases not matched to a gene; V was cut back by 4 bases and J by 6 bases. The germline CDR1 and CDR2 sequences are SSHAT and FNYEAQ (reference sequence). Profiled with immunoSEQ multiplex PCR; TCRdb holds only in-frame clones, not every one. Of 59,000 or so clones in the sample, 70% to 85% were seen once. This sample is part of a study of pediatric ulcerative colitis. Study-level points and caveats: Two rectal CDR3 clonotypes occurred in all ulcerative colitis patients. Blood-rectal clonal overlap within each person was significantly higher in ulcerative colitis patients than controls.

Sequenced material: blood. The receptor comes from a boy aged 5-17 years with moderate ulcerative colitis. The chain combines TRBV7-7 with TRBJ2-7; TRBD1 matches 9 bases. The CDR3 here is CASSSGTGREQYF. As DNA, the CDR3 is TGTGCCAGCAGCTCGGGGACAGGGCGCGAGCAGTACTTC.